This T cell receptor (beta chain) emerged from a study of T cell repertoires in cytomegalovirus infection. General study findings and limits: Cumulated frequencies of public TCR beta families served to identify carriers of CMV plus the relevant HLA.

CDR3 length: 14 amino acids. Germline V gene sequence: CDR1 SGHTA, CDR2 FQGNSA. The ends lost 5 bases at V and 7 bases at J; junction bases unmatched: 5. TCRdb re-analysed the reads in MiXCR, keeping a single row per CDR3 protein. The sample yields 35,000 to 55,000 distinct CDR3 sequences, roughly 22% seen once. This clonotype was picked up many times. Its cognate antigen is unknown. The source material was PBMCs, sequenced either directly or after in vitro stimulation (not recorded which). The sequence was obtained from a human donor in good health (CMV status not recorded). Some clones in this sample may be carry-over from other donors' samples. The chain joins TRBV7-2 to TRBJ1-5, with 10 nucleotides matching TRBD1. CDR3 coding DNA: TGTGCCAGCAGCGTGGACAGGGGGAACCAGCCCCAGCATTTT. This codes for CASSVDRGNQPQHF.